These T cell receptor beta chains were read from a single sample in a study of regulatory T cells in long-lasting Graves disease. TCRdb ran MiXCR on the multiplex PCR reads and lists one entry per CDR3 protein. The sample has around 460,000 distinct CDR3 sequences, 14% seen once; the top ten hold around a sixth. These data were also filed under a second study, of T cells in Graves' hyperthyroidism and ophthalmopathy.

The sequencing used peripheral blood mononuclear cells (PBMCs), collected at new diagnosis, from a patient treated with antithyroid drugs. The receptors stem from a woman in her forties or fifties with Graves disease. Each CDR3 is given with its conserved first and last residue. The D gene is left open where the match is weak. Clone size appears in some rows only: once, few, many, or a class for an expanded clone.

d_call: .; v_call: TRBV7-9; clone_size: many; j_call: TRBJ2-7; cdr3_nt: TGTGCCAGCAGCTTAGCTTTGGCAGGGAGTGAGCAGTACTTC; cdr3_aa: CASSLALAGSEQYF
d_call: .; v_call: TRBV5-1; clone_size: .; j_call: TRBJ2-7; cdr3_nt: TGCGCCAGCAGCGCCCGCGAGGGGTCGACCTACGAGCAGTACTTC; cdr3_aa: CASSAREGSTYEQYF
d_call: .; v_call: TRBV9; clone_size: few; j_call: TRBJ2-1; cdr3_nt: TGTGCCAGCAGCGTAGGCAGGGATGTCAATGAGCAGTTCTTC; cdr3_aa: CASSVGRDVNEQFF
d_call: TRBD1; v_call: TRBV7-9; clone_size: many; j_call: TRBJ2-7; cdr3_nt: TGTGCCAGCAGCAACACCCGGGACAGGGGATCGTACGAGCAGTACTTC; cdr3_aa: CASSNTRDRGSYEQYF
d_call: .; v_call: TRBV7-9; clone_size: .; j_call: TRBJ2-7; cdr3_nt: TGTGCCAGCAGCAAAACAGGGAAGGCACTCCAGCGGGGCTCCTACGAGCAGTACTTC; cdr3_aa: CASSKTGKALQRGSYEQYF
d_call: .; v_call: TRBV5-1; clone_size: many; j_call: TRBJ2-2; cdr3_nt: TGCGCCAGCAGCTTGGGGCTAACGGAGAACACCGGGGAGCTGTTTTTT; cdr3_aa: CASSLGLTENTGELFF
d_call: .; v_call: TRBV18; clone_size: many; j_call: TRBJ2-5; cdr3_nt: TGTGCCAGCTCACCAAACCAAGAGACCCAGTACTTC; cdr3_aa: CASSPNQETQYF
d_call: .; v_call: TRBV10-3; clone_size: many; j_call: TRBJ2-1; cdr3_nt: TGTGCCATCAAGCTGGAGAATAATGAGCAGTTCTTC; cdr3_aa: CAIKLENNEQFF
d_call: .; v_call: TRBV7-6; clone_size: many; j_call: TRBJ2-7; cdr3_nt: TGTGCCAGCAGCGTATCGTCAGGGGACTCCTACGAGCAGTACTTC; cdr3_aa: CASSVSSGDSYEQYF
d_call: TRBD1; v_call: TRBV10-1; clone_size: .; j_call: TRBJ2-1; cdr3_nt: TGCGCCAGCAGCTTGACAGGGAGTTACAATGAGCAGTCCTTC; cdr3_aa: CASSLTGSYNEQSF
d_call: .; v_call: TRBV5-1; clone_size: .; j_call: TRBJ2-5; cdr3_nt: TGCGCCAGCAGCTTTTGGGAAGAGACCCAGTACTTC; cdr3_aa: CASSFWEETQYF
d_call: TRBD2; v_call: TRBV3-1; clone_size: .; j_call: TRBJ2-3; cdr3_nt: TGTGCCAGCAGCCAAGATAGCGGGAGCCTCACAGATACGCAGTATTTT; cdr3_aa: CASSQDSGSLTDTQYF
d_call: .; v_call: TRBV4-1; clone_size: few; j_call: TRBJ2-7; cdr3_nt: TGCGCCAGCAGCCAAACAGTTGTACCCTACGAGCAGTACTTC; cdr3_aa: CASSQTVVPYEQYF
d_call: TRBD1; v_call: TRBV6-1; clone_size: many; j_call: TRBJ1-1; cdr3_nt: TGTGCCAGCAGTGAAGCCAGGGGGCGCGGGTCTGAAGCTTTCTTT; cdr3_aa: CASSEARGRGSEAFF
d_call: TRBD2; v_call: TRBV11-2; clone_size: many; j_call: TRBJ2-1; cdr3_nt: TGTGCCAGCAGCTTAAACGGCTACCTCGGACTAGCGGAAAGCTCCTACAATGAGCAGTTCTTC; cdr3_aa: CASSLNGYLGLAESSYNEQFF
d_call: TRBD2; v_call: TRBV2; clone_size: many; j_call: TRBJ2-1; cdr3_nt: TGTGCCAGCAGTGAACAGGCCAGTAGCGGGAGCTTCTACAATGAGCAGTTCTTC; cdr3_aa: CASSEQASSGSFYNEQFF
d_call: TRBD1; v_call: TRBV6-1; clone_size: .; j_call: TRBJ1-4; cdr3_nt: TGTGCCAGCAGAGAAAACAGGGGATTTAATGAAAAACTGTTTTTT; cdr3_aa: CASRENRGFNEKLFF
d_call: .; v_call: TRBV18; clone_size: few; j_call: TRBJ2-1; cdr3_nt: TGTGCCAGCTCACCCCCGGCAGACTACTACAATGAGCAGTTCTTC; cdr3_aa: CASSPPADYYNEQFF
d_call: .; v_call: TRBV5-1; clone_size: many; j_call: TRBJ2-1; cdr3_nt: TGCGCCAGCAGCTTGGGGCAGGGAGAATACAATGAGCAGTTCTTC; cdr3_aa: CASSLGQGEYNEQFF
d_call: .; v_call: TRBV28; clone_size: many; j_call: TRBJ1-3; cdr3_nt: TGTGCCAGCAGTTTGGGCCAGGTTGGAAACACCATATATTTT; cdr3_aa: CASSLGQVGNTIYF
d_call: TRBD1; v_call: TRBV2; clone_size: many; j_call: TRBJ2-7; cdr3_nt: TGTGCCGCTAGAAGGGACAGTGCATGGCACGAGCAGTACTTC; cdr3_aa: CAARRDSAWHEQYF
d_call: .; v_call: TRBV2; clone_size: many; j_call: TRBJ1-4; cdr3_nt: TGTGCCAGCAGTAGCCAGGGTGGTAATGAAAAACTGTTTTTT; cdr3_aa: CASSSQGGNEKLFF
d_call: TRBD2; v_call: TRBV28; clone_size: many; j_call: TRBJ2-1; cdr3_nt: TGTGCCAGCAGGCTGACGGGACTAGTGGTCGATGAGCAGTTCTTC; cdr3_aa: CASRLTGLVVDEQFF
d_call: TRBD1; v_call: TRBV7-9; clone_size: many; j_call: TRBJ1-1; cdr3_nt: TGTGCCAGCAGCCCTCATCAGGGGGGAATGAACACTGAAGCTTTCTTT; cdr3_aa: CASSPHQGGMNTEAFF
d_call: .; v_call: TRBV20-1; clone_size: many; j_call: TRBJ2-5; cdr3_nt: TGCAGTGCTCAAAGGAATCCCGGGGTCGAATGGGAGACCCAGTACTTC; cdr3_aa: CSAQRNPGVEWETQYF
d_call: .; v_call: TRBV3-1; clone_size: many; j_call: TRBJ1-3; cdr3_nt: TGTGCCAGCAGCCAAGCTGGAAACACCATATATTTT; cdr3_aa: CASSQAGNTIYF
d_call: .; v_call: TRBV7-9; clone_size: .; j_call: TRBJ1-1; cdr3_nt: TGTGCCAGCAGCTTAGCTTTCGGCACCTATGAAGCTTTCTTT; cdr3_aa: CASSLAFGTYEAFF
d_call: .; v_call: TRBV3-1; clone_size: many; j_call: TRBJ2-1; cdr3_nt: TGTGCCAGCAGCCAAGGATTGGACAATGAGCAGTTCTTC; cdr3_aa: CASSQGLDNEQFF
d_call: .; v_call: TRBV5-8; clone_size: .; j_call: TRBJ1-2; cdr3_nt: TGTGCCAGCAGCTTTTCGGGCAGGAGGAACTGTGGCTACACCTTC; cdr3_aa: CASSFSGRRNCGYTF
d_call: .; v_call: TRBV11-2; clone_size: many; j_call: TRBJ1-1; cdr3_nt: TGTGCCAGCAGCTTCGGTCCGTCTAACACTGAAGCTTTCTTT; cdr3_aa: CASSFGPSNTEAFF
d_call: .; v_call: TRBV27; clone_size: many; j_call: TRBJ2-3; cdr3_nt: TGTGCCCCTCCAGTAGCGGAAGAGACTAGCACAGATACGCAGTATTTT; cdr3_aa: CAPPVAEETSTDTQYF
d_call: .; v_call: TRBV28; clone_size: few; j_call: TRBJ2-1; cdr3_nt: TGTGCCAGCAGTTTAACAGGGTTGCGTCAGTTCTTC; cdr3_aa: CASSLTGLRQFF
d_call: .; v_call: TRBV3-1; clone_size: many; j_call: TRBJ2-7; cdr3_nt: TGTGCCAGCAGCCAAGGACGTTACGGGAGCTCCTACGAGCAGTACTTC; cdr3_aa: CASSQGRYGSSYEQYF
d_call: TRBD2; v_call: TRBV6-1; clone_size: many; j_call: TRBJ2-5; cdr3_nt: TGTGCCAGCAGCTACACTAGCGGCCAAGAGACCCAGTACTTC; cdr3_aa: CASSYTSGQETQYF
d_call: TRBD2; v_call: TRBV6-2/TRBV6-3; clone_size: .; j_call: TRBJ2-1; cdr3_nt: TGTGCCAGCAGTTATTTTTTACTTAGCGGGGGGTATAATGAGCAGTTCTTC; cdr3_aa: CASSYFLLSGGYNEQFF
d_call: .; v_call: TRBV30; clone_size: .; j_call: TRBJ1-1; cdr3_nt: TGTGCCTGGAGTATTAGGGGGGTAAACACTGAAGCTTTCTTT; cdr3_aa: CAWSIRGVNTEAFF
d_call: TRBD2; v_call: TRBV20-1; clone_size: .; j_call: TRBJ2-7; cdr3_nt: TGCAGTGCTAGAGGGAGCTTGGCGGGAGGGCCGGGAAAGCAGTACTTC; cdr3_aa: CSARGSLAGGPGKQYF
d_call: TRBD1; v_call: TRBV7-9; clone_size: many; j_call: TRBJ2-7; cdr3_nt: TGTGCCAGCGCCGGGACAGGGGACTACGAGCAGTACTTC; cdr3_aa: CASAGTGDYEQYF
d_call: TRBD2; v_call: TRBV27; clone_size: many; j_call: TRBJ2-2; cdr3_nt: TGTGCCAGCAGTTTATCTGGGCGGGAGGGCACCGGGGAGCTGTTTTTT; cdr3_aa: CASSLSGREGTGELFF
d_call: .; v_call: TRBV25-1; clone_size: few; j_call: TRBJ2-5; cdr3_nt: TGTGCCAGCAGTCTTCTTTCGCAAGAGATCCAGTACTTC; cdr3_aa: CASSLLSQEIQYF
d_call: .; v_call: TRBV19; clone_size: .; j_call: TRBJ1-1; cdr3_nt: TGTGCCAGTAGTGCGGGACTTACTGAAGCTTTCTTT; cdr3_aa: CASSAGLTEAFF
d_call: .; v_call: TRBV29-1; clone_size: many; j_call: TRBJ1-1; cdr3_nt: TGCAGCGTGCACGCGGCCGGCATTGAAGCTTTCTTT; cdr3_aa: CSVHAAGIEAFF
d_call: .; v_call: TRBV9; clone_size: .; j_call: TRBJ2-2; cdr3_nt: TGTGCCAGCAGCGTAGGGGCGAACACCGGGGAGCTGTTTTTT; cdr3_aa: CASSVGANTGELFF
d_call: TRBD1; v_call: TRBV27; clone_size: few; j_call: TRBJ1-1; cdr3_nt: TGTGCCAGCAGTATATCGACAGGGTTGAACACTGAAGCTTTCTTT; cdr3_aa: CASSISTGLNTEAFF
d_call: TRBD2; v_call: TRBV18; clone_size: many; j_call: TRBJ2-5; cdr3_nt: TGTGCCAGCTCACCTTACGGACTAGCGGGAGGCCAAGAGACCCAGTACTTC; cdr3_aa: CASSPYGLAGGQETQYF
d_call: .; v_call: TRBV28; clone_size: many; j_call: TRBJ1-5; cdr3_nt: TGTGCCAGCAGCCCGAGGCATACAAGGAGCAATCAGCCCCAGCATTTT; cdr3_aa: CASSPRHTRSNQPQHF
d_call: .; v_call: TRBV28; clone_size: many; j_call: TRBJ2-7; cdr3_nt: TGTGCCAGCAGTTTGGGATTCGGGCGAGCGGACTACGAGCAGTACTTC; cdr3_aa: CASSLGFGRADYEQYF